This TCR beta chain was found in a study of shared clonotypes between healthy human individuals. Study at large: Researchers assigned three CD4 naive, three CD4 memory, two CD8 naive and one CD8 memory plate to each donor. Study-wide findings and caveats: Clonotypes shared by all four sorted-subset donors had higher generation probabilities than non-shared clonotypes.

Deep-level assay runs were performed. Here immunoSEQ multiplex PCR was the method, and the copy in TCRdb shows in-frame clones only, minus some. The data show 2 million to 2.5 million clones, 93% seen once. This CDR3 spans 14 amino acids. Germline lookup yields CDR1 SEHNR and CDR2 FQNEAQ (reference sequence). V was clipped by 5 bases and J by 4 bases, with 12 bases between them. Adults of Caucasian background living in Nashville, Tennessee made up all donors. This clone has just one count. As yet, its antigen is unknown. The clonotype was recovered from a man between 18 and 35 years old in good health. Some clones in this sample may be carry-over from other donors' samples. The rearrangement uses TRBV7-9 and TRBJ1-3; D gene ambiguous. Sequenced sample: naive CD4+ T cells from PBMCs. The sample's subset: CD45RA+ positively selected. The CDR3 loop is CASSPLEGGNTIYF. CDR3 coding DNA: TGTGCCAGCAGCCCGCTCGAAGGGGGAAACACCATATATTTT.